These 23 T cell receptor beta chains originate from one sample sequenced in a study of CD8 T cells in Susac syndrome. RNA amounts of 0.5 to 1 ug underwent reverse transcription with random hexamers. TCRdb reprocessed the immunoSEQ multiplex PCR reads with MiXCR, giving one entry per CDR3 protein. This table has about 400,000 distinct CDR3 sequences, 75% to 90% appearing once. What was sequenced was CD8+ T cells from PBMCs. These receptors came from a human donor with multiple sclerosis.

The CDR3 DNA is TGTGCCAGCAGTAGAGCCGGCTATGAAGCTTTCTTT. Translated, it gives CASSRAGYEAFF. V gene TRBV27 combines with J gene TRBJ1-1; D is unclear. This CDR3 is 12 amino acids long. Germline-derived CDR1 and CDR2 are MNHEY and SMNVEV (reference sequence). V gave up 5 bases and J gave up 7 bases, with 11 bases separating them.

The rearrangement uses TRBV27 and TRBJ1-6; no clear D. The V end was cut by 6 bases, the J end by 10 bases, with 10 bases between. The CDR3 contains 12 residues. CDR1 MNHEY and CDR2 SMNVEV come from the germline V gene (reference sequence). The CDR3 DNA reads as TGTGCCAGCAGCCCCCGGCGGTCACCCCTCCACTTT. This gives the protein CASSPRRSPLHF.

The chain links TRBV6-1 to TRBJ1-1; D gene ambiguous. The ends were cut back, 2 bases at V and 1 base at J, with 8 bases in the middle. This CDR3 has 14 amino acids. CDR1 and CDR2 from the germline V gene are MNHNS and SASEGT. The DNA of the CDR3 is TGTGCCAGCAGTGAATGGGCAACGAACACTGAAGCTTTCTTT. Its translation is CASSEWATNTEAFF.

The chain employs TRBV4-1 and TRBJ1-1, with a possible D match to TRBD1 (5 bases). CDR3 length: 14 residues. Germline V lookup: CDR1 MGHRA, CDR2 YSYEKL. Trimming left V 4 bases short and J 4 bases short, with 13 bases between. For the CDR3, the DNA is TGCGCCAGCAGCCCAGGGAGGGCGGTCACTGAAGCTTTCTTT. Protein: CASSPGRAVTEAFF.

Only a few counts were recorded for this clonotype. One end of the junction does not line up with germline, which may come from a read error. The rearrangement uses TRBV4-1 and TRBJ2-3; D not certain. The CDR3 spans 12 residues. In germline, CDR1 is MGHRA, CDR2 YSYEKL. Here the CDR3 DNA reads TGTGCCAGCAGCCAAGTAGCAGATACGCAGTATTTT. It is translated as CASSQVADTQYF.

This clonotype occurred once. CDR3 DNA sequence: TGCGCCAGCAGCCAGGGACTAGCGGGAACGTACGAGCAGTACTTC. It yields the protein CASSQGLAGTYEQYF. This chain joins TRBV5-1 and TRBJ2-7; the match to TRBD2 covers 13 bases. The length of the CDR3 is 15 residues. Per the germline V gene, CDR1 is SGHRS and CDR2 is YFSETQ. The V gene end was trimmed by 4 bases and the J gene end by 4 bases; junction bases not matched to a gene: 5.

A word on this clonotype: Because the CDR3's place on the DNA is in doubt, the DNA is left out and the CDR3 is given as listed by TCRdb. This chain connects TRBV27 to TRBJ1-1; TRBD1 reflects the table's D call only, with no check against the DNA. The CDR3 extends over 14 residues, inclusive of both ends. The germline V gene has CDR1 MNHEY and CDR2 SMNVEV (reference sequence). This CDR3 is CASSWGRGNTEVFF.

This chain uses TRBV29-1 with TRBJ1-2; unclear D gene. CDR1 is SQVTM, CDR2 ANQGSEA, per germline. Trimming left V 1 base short and J 3 bases short, with 9 bases between. This CDR3 is 13 amino acids long. CDR3 residues: CSVEGQDHYGYTF. CDR3 DNA: TGCAGCGTTGAAGGCCAGGACCACTATGGCTACACCTTC.

Here the CDR3 reads CASSSSYRDHNEQFF. CDR3 bases: TGTGCCAGCAGTTCTTCATACCGGGACCACAATGAGCAGTTCTTC. V gene TRBV7-2 combines with J gene TRBJ2-1; D tentatively fits TRBD1 or TRBD2 (5 bases each). The germline CDR1 and CDR2 sequences are SGHTA and FQGNSA. V was trimmed by 6 bases and J by 5 bases, leaving 17 bases between them. CDR3 length: 15 amino acids.

The V gene is TRBV27, the J gene TRBJ2-7, with D possibly called TRBD1 or TRBD2 (5 bases each). V was clipped by 5 bases and J by 2 bases, with 13 bases between them. Looked up from germline, CDR1 is MNHEY and CDR2 is SMNVEV (reference sequence). This CDR3 region has 14 residues. DNA of the CDR3: TGTGCCAGCAGTACCACCGGGGCCGCCTACGAGCAGTACTTC. Translated: CASSTTGAAYEQYF.

V is TRBV27 and J is TRBJ1-1; the D is unclear. The germline V gene has CDR1 MNHEY and CDR2 SMNVEV (reference sequence). The CDR3 spans 13 residues. V gave up 3 bases and J gave up 7 bases, with 12 bases separating them. The CDR3 spells CASSFDGVVEAFF. CDR3 nucleotides: TGTGCCAGCAGTTTCGATGGGGTAGTTGAAGCTTTCTTT.

The V and J genes are TRBV12-5 and TRBJ2-7; D remains unclear. Germline-derived CDR1 and CDR2 are LGHNT and FRNRAP. V was shortened by 7 bases and J by 5 bases, with 21 bases between the two germline ends. CDR3 length equals 15 residues. The DNA for the CDR3 is TGTGCTAGTGCTCAGGTTAGGTCGTTTCCGAACGAGCAGTACTTC. Protein product: CASAQVRSFPNEQYF.

Turning to this clonotype: A read error may be the cause here, since a much bigger clone is one base away. V usage is TRBV5-8 and J usage is TRBJ2-1; D call uncertain. The V end was cut by 2 bases, the J end by 9 bases, with 3 bases between. The CDR3 sequence is 10 residues long. Germline V gene data show CDR1 as SGHTS and CDR2 as YDEGEE. CDR3 nucleotide sequence: TGTGCCAGCAGCTTTACTGAGCAGTTCTTC. Translation gives CASSFTEQFF.

To note about this clonotype: Its ends do not fully match the called genes, so a read error is possible. V gene TRBV27 combines with J gene TRBJ2-2; TRBD2 matches at 10 bases. This CDR3 has 15 residues. Germline lookup yields CDR1 MNHEY and CDR2 SMNVEV (reference sequence). The CDR3 nucleotides read TGTGCCAGCAGTTGGCTAGCGGGAGTGAACGGGGAGCTTTTTTTT. Translation: CASSWLAGVNGELFF.

This chain connects TRBV9 to TRBJ2-7; 7 bases match TRBD2. J gave up 3 bases and V 0 bases, and 3 bases lay outside the gene matches. Germline lookup yields CDR1 SGDLS and CDR2 YYNGEE. The CDR3 length is 14 residues. DNA of the CDR3: TGTGCCAGCAGCGTAGCTCTAGCGGACTACGAGCAGTACTTC. Translated, it gives CASSVALADYEQYF.

This chain uses TRBV20-1 with TRBJ1-2; 7 bases agree with TRBD1. V was clipped by 4 bases and J by 4 bases; unmatched bases: 9. CDR1 DFQATT and CDR2 SNEGSKA come from the germline V gene (reference sequence). This CDR3 region has 14 residues. CDR3 in DNA: TGCAGTGCTAAAGGGGGCATAGGGACCTATGGCTACACCTTC. The encoded protein is CSAKGGIGTYGYTF.

The chain recombines TRBV27 with TRBJ1-2; D is undetermined. The V end lost 0 bases, the J end lost 6 bases, and 14 bases lay between the germline ends. The CDR3 is 15 amino acids. Germline values: CDR1 MNHEY, CDR2 SMNVEV (reference sequence). The DNA of the CDR3 is TGTGCCAGCAGTTTATCCCAGTTTCGGGCTCATGGCTACACCTTC. The encoded protein is CASSLSQFRAHGYTF.

This chain uses TRBV4-1 with TRBJ2-7; D unresolved. The V end lost 2 bases, the J end lost 4 bases, and 9 bases lay between the germline ends. The CDR3 runs to 13 residues. In germline, CDR1 is MGHRA, CDR2 YSYEKL. The CDR3 is CASSQTTAYEQYF. In nucleotides, the CDR3 is TGCGCCAGCAGCCAAACGACGGCGTACGAGCAGTACTTC.

The CDR3 loop is CASRQWSGNTGELFF. The CDR3 DNA reads as TGTGCCAGCCGCCAGTGGAGCGGAAACACCGGGGAGCTGTTTTTT. V usage is TRBV7-6 and J usage is TRBJ2-2; possibly TRBD2 for D (5 bases). CDR1 is SGHVS and CDR2 is FNYEAQ in the germline V gene. CDR3 size: 15 residues. V was trimmed by 8 bases and J by 2 bases, leaving 15 bases between them.

The chain carries TRBV5-4 and TRBJ2-7; either TRBD1 or TRBD2 may supply D (5 bases each). Germline V lookup: CDR1 SGHNT, CDR2 YYREEE (reference sequence). The CDR3 totals 13 residues. Trimming took 4 bases from V and 3 from J, leaving 11 bases between them. Here the CDR3 reads CASSETEGYEQYF. CDR3 DNA sequence: TGTGCCAGCAGCGAGACAGAGGGCTACGAGCAGTACTTC.

This sequence joins TRBV2 and TRBJ1-2; TRBD1 aligns across 10 bases. The CDR3 is 15 amino acids. The germline V gene encodes CDR1 SNHLY and CDR2 FYNNEI. The J segment lost 1 base and the V segment lost 10 bases, leaving 9 bases of the junction unmatched. CDR3 in amino acids: CAIPGQGIFNYGYTF. Here the CDR3 DNA reads TGTGCCATCCCGGGACAGGGGATTTTTAACTATGGCTACACCTTC.

This clonotype has a handful of counts. The chain's CDR3 is CASSPGTGDTYEQYF. The CDR3 nucleotides read TGTGCCAGCAGCCCCGGGACAGGGGACACCTACGAGCAGTACTTC. The chain employs TRBV7-6 and TRBJ2-7; TRBD1 matches at 10 bases. CDR1 and CDR2 from the germline V gene are SGHVS and FNYEAQ. V lost 5 bases, J lost 2 bases, and 6 bases stayed unmatched. This CDR3 region has 15 residues.

The count of this clonotype is one. The CDR3 DNA reads as TGTGCCACCCAACGTGGGGGACAAGAGACCCAGTACTTC. Encoded protein: CATQRGGQETQYF. The rearrangement joins TRBV27 to TRBJ2-5, with D tentatively TRBD1 or TRBD2 (5 bases each). V lost 10 bases and J 2 bases, leaving 14 bases between the germline ends. The CDR3 totals 13 residues. From germline, CDR1 is MNHEY and CDR2 SMNVEV (reference sequence).